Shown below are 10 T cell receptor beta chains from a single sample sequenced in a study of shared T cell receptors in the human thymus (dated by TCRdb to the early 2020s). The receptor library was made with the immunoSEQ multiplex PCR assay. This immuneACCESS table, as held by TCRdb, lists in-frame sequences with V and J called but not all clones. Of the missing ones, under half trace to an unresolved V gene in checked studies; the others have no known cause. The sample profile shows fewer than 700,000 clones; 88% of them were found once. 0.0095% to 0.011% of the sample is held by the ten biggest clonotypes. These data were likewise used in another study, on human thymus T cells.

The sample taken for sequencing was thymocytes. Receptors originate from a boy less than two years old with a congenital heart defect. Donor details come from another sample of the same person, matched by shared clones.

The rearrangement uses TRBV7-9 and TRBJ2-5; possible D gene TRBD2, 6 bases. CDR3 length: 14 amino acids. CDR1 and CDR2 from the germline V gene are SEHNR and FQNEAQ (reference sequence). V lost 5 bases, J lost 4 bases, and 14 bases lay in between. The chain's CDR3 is CASSPGLLRETQYF. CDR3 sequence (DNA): TGTGCCAGCAGCCCGGGACTCCTGAGAGAGACCCAGTACTTC.

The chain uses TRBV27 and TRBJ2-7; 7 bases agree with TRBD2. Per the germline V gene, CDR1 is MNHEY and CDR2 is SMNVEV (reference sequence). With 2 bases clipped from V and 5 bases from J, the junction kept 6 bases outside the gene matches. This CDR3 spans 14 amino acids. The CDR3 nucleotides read TGTGCCAGCAGTTTAGAGCGGGAAAGGAACGAGCAGTACTTC. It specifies CASSLERERNEQYF.

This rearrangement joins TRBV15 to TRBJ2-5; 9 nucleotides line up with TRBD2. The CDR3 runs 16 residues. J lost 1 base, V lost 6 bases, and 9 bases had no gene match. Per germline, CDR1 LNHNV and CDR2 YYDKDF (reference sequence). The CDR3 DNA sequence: TGTGCCACCAGAGGACTAGCGCCCATCTTCCAAGAGACCCAGTACTTC. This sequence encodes CATRGLAPIFQETQYF.

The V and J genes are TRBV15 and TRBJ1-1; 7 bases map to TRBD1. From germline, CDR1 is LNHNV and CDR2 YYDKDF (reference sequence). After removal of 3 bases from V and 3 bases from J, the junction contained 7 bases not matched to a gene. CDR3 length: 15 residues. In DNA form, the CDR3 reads TGTGCCACCAGCAGGAGGACAGGAGGTGACACTGAAGCTTTCTTT. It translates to CATSRRTGGDTEAFF.

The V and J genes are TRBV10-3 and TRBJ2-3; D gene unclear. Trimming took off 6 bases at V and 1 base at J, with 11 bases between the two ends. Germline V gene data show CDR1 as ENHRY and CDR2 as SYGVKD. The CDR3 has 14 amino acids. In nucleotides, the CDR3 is TGTGCCATCAGCCACCTCTTAGGCACAGATACGCAGTATTTT. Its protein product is CAISHLLGTDTQYF.

The CDR3 is CASSSGQPNEQFF. In DNA form, the CDR3 reads TGTGCCAGCAGCTCAGGACAGCCCAATGAGCAGTTCTTC. The chain carries TRBV7-9 and TRBJ2-1; D might be TRBD1 (6 bases). V lost 4 bases to trimming and J lost 6 bases, with 10 bases between them. The CDR3 has 13 amino acids. CDR1 and CDR2 from the germline V gene are SEHNR and FQNEAQ (reference sequence).

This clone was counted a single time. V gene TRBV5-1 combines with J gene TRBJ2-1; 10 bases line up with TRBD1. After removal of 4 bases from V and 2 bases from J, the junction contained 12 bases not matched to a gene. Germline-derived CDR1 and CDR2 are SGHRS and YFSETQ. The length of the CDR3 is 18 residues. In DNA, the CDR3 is TGCGCCAGCAGCAACCCGACAGGGGGCTGCTTTGCCTACAATGAGCAGTTCTTC. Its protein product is CASSNPTGGCFAYNEQFF.

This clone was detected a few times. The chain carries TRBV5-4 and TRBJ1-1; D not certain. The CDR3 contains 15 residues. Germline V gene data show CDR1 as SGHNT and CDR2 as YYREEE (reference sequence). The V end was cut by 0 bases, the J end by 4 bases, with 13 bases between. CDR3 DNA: TGTGCCAGCAGCTTGGTGGCAGGTGGAGGCACTGAAGCTTTCTTT. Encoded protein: CASSLVAGGGTEAFF.

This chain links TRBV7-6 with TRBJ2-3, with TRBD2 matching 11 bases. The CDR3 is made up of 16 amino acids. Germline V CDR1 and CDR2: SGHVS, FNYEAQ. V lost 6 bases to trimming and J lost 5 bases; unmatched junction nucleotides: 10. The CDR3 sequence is CASSHNLAGGIDTQYF. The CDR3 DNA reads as TGTGCCAGCAGTCATAATTTAGCGGGAGGGATAGATACGCAGTATTTT.

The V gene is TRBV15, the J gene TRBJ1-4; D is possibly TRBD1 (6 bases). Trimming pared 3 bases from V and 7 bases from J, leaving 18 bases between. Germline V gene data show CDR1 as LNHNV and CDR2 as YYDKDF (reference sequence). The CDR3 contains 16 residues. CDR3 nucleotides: TGTGCCACCAGCAGGCCGGTCCGGGGGGCGAGTGAAAAACTGTTTTTT. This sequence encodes CATSRPVRGASEKLFF.